The rows below give T cell receptor beta chains drawn from one sample of a study of T cell responses to AZD1222 COVID-19 vaccine. The assay was immunoSEQ multiplex PCR, and TCRdb's table has in-frame clones only and misses some. The sample has 94,000 or so clones; 85% to 90% are singletons. Sequenced here: peripheral blood, sampled on day 0 of AZD1222 vaccination. All receptors derive from an adult in good health. Each CDR3 is given with its conserved first and last residue. D genes are given only for firm matches. Clone size is stated in some rows and not others, as once, few, many or a class when expanded.

>TRBV19|TRBJ2-7|NA|TRBD1
TGTGCCAGTAGTAGAAAGCCGGGACAGGGAGCCTACGAGCAGTACTTC
CASSRKPGQGAYEQYF
>TRBV18|TRBJ2-7|NA|NA
TGTGCCAGCTCACCACCGGGTACGGATGCCGAGCAGTACTTC
CASSPPGTDAEQYF
>TRBV7-8|TRBJ1-6|NA|NA
TGTGCCAGCAGCAGTACACCGGGGAATTCACCCCTCCACTTT
CASSSTPGNSPLHF
>TRBV28|TRBJ1-2|few|NA
TGTGCCAGCCAGGCAGGGACCTATGGCTACACCTTC
CASQAGTYGYTF
>TRBV6-6|TRBJ2-2|NA|TRBD2
TGTGCCAGCAGTCCGGGGGGCACCGGGGAGCTGTTTTTT
CASSPGGTGELFF
>TRBV21-1|TRBJ2-1|once|NA
TGTGCCAGCAGCACTCATCGACTAGCGGCTTTTGGAGAGCAGTTCTTC
CASSTHRLAAFGEQFF
>TRBV7-2|TRBJ2-7|NA|NA
TGTGCCAGCAGCCCTGGGGGCGGGCAATCCTACGAGCAGTACTTC
CASSPGGGQSYEQYF
>TRBV11-2|TRBJ1-1|NA|NA
TGTGCCAGCGCCAGGGCAGGGTCGTCCCACACTGAAGCTTTCTTT
CASARAGSSHTEAFF
>TRBV5-1|TRBJ2-2|NA|TRBD1
TGCGCCAGCAGCTCAACAGGGGTCGGGGAGCTGTTTTTT
CASSSTGVGELFF
>TRBV9|TRBJ2-7|NA|NA
TGTGCCAGCAGCGTAGGACCAGGCAACTCCTACGAGCAGTACTTC
CASSVGPGNSYEQYF
>TRBV9|TRBJ2-1|NA|NA
TGTGCCAGCAGCGGACTAACCGAGGGTTCCAATGAGCAGTTCTTC
CASSGLTEGSNEQFF
>TRBV5-1|TRBJ2-5|NA|TRBD1
TGCGCCAGCAGCTATGACCGGACAGGGAAAGAGACCCAGTACTTC
CASSYDRTGKETQYF
>TRBV30|TRBJ1-4|NA|TRBD1
TGTGCCTGGAGGGGACAGGGTGGAAATGAAAAACTGTTTTTT
CAWRGQGGNEKLFF
>TRBV5-1|TRBJ2-4|NA|TRBD1
TGCGCCAGCAGCCTGGGACAGGATCCCAAAAACATTCAGTACTTC
CASSLGQDPKNIQYF
>TRBV7-3|TRBJ1-5|NA|NA
TGTGCCAGCAGCTTAGCCCAGGGTAATCAGCCCCAGCATTTT
CASSLAQGNQPQHF
>TRBV4-2|TRBJ1-4|NA|NA
TGTGCCAGCAGCCAAGAATTTCAGGGGAATGAAAAACTGTTTTTT
CASSQEFQGNEKLFF
>TRBV27|TRBJ2-5|NA|TRBD1
TGTGCCAGCAGTCCAACCCCCGGACAGGGGGCGTCGGAGACCCAGTACTTC
CASSPTPGQGASETQYF
>TRBV13|TRBJ2-7|NA|TRBD1
TGTGCCAGCAGCTTAAGACAAGGGACAGGGGTCTCCGAGCAGTACTTC
CASSLRQGTGVSEQYF
>TRBV7-2|TRBJ1-1|NA|TRBD1
TGTGCCAGCAGCATTGGGACAGTGAACACTGAAGCTTTCTTT
CASSIGTVNTEAFF
>TRBV24-1|TRBJ2-1|NA|NA
TGTGCCACATCCGGGCAGGGCTCCTACAATGAGCAGTTCTTC
CATSGQGSYNEQFF